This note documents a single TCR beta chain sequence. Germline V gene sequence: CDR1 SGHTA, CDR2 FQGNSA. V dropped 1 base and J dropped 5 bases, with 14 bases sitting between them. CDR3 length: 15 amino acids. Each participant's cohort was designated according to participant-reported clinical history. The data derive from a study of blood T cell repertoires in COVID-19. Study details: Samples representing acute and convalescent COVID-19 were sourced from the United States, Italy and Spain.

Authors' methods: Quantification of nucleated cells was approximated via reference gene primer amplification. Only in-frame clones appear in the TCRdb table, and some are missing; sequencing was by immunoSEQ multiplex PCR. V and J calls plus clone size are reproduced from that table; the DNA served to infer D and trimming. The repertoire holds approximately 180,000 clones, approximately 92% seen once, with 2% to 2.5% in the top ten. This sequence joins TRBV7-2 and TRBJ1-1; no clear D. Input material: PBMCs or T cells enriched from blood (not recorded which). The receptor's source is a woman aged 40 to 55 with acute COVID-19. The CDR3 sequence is CASSLVSGTWTEAFF. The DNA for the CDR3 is TGTGCCAGCAGCTTAGTGTCAGGCACCTGGACTGAAGCTTTCTTT. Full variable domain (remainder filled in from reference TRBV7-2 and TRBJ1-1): GAGVSQSPSNKVTEKGKDVELRCDPISGHTALYWYRQSLGQGLEFLIYFQGNSAPDKSGLPSDRFSAERTGGSVSTLTIQRTQQEDSAVYLCASSLVSGTWTEAFFGQGTRLTVV.